Below are 8 T cell receptor beta chains sequenced from a single sample in a study of T cell repertoires in cytomegalovirus infection. These receptors have no identified antigens. From the reads, TCRdb called clonotypes with MiXCR, one entry per CDR3 protein. The top ten clones hold 13% of a sample with some 800,000 distinct CDR3 sequences, 29% of them seen once. The source was cultured CD8+ T cells from PBMCs, collected from culture after CMV antigen stimulation. Receptors originate from a human donor in good health (CMV status not recorded). Some clones in this sample may be carry-over from other donors' samples.

In its sample, this clonotype was seen a few times. The J gene is TRBJ1-1, the V gene TRBV6-2 or TRBV6-3, with a possible D match to TRBD1 (5 bases). Germline lookup yields CDR1 MNHEY and CDR2 SVGEGT. Trimming pared 7 bases from V and 11 bases from J, leaving 20 bases between. The CDR3 extends over 13 amino acids. This CDR3 is CASTPLFGEGAFF. CDR3 in DNA: TGTGCCAGCACCCCCCTATTCGGGGAGGGGGCTTTCTTT.

This clonotype appeared many times. The rearrangement links TRBV7-9 to TRBJ1-1; D not certain. This CDR3 is built from 19 residues. V was cut by 5 bases and J by 4 bases, with 29 bases left in between. CDR1 and CDR2 (germline): SEHNR, FQNEAQ (reference sequence). CDR3: CASSLGPASTPNERTEAFF. In DNA form, the CDR3 reads TGTGCCAGCAGCCTCGGTCCCGCCTCCACCCCGAATGAGCGCACTGAAGCTTTCTTT.

The gene calls are TRBV19 and TRBJ2-3; 8 nucleotides agree with TRBD1. V trimming: 7 bases; J trimming: 0 bases; junction bases outside the gene matches: 6. Germline V lookup: CDR1 LNHDA, CDR2 SQIVND (reference sequence). There are 15 residues in the CDR3. The CDR3 DNA reads TGTGCCAGTACTTACAGGGGGGCGAGCACAGATACGCAGTATTTT. This gives the protein CASTYRGASTDTQYF.

Only a few counts were recorded for this clonotype. The rearrangement uses TRBV7-9 and TRBJ1-2, with D possibly being TRBD1 (6 bases). The V end lost 10 bases, the J end lost 3 bases, and 18 bases lay between the germline ends. The V gene's germline CDR1 is SEHNR and CDR2 FQNEAQ (reference sequence). The CDR3 is 14 residues long. CDR3: CAISRTDGDYGYTF. For the CDR3, the DNA is TGTGCCATAAGCAGGACAGATGGGGACTATGGCTACACCTTC. The full variable domain, with the rest looked up from reference TRBV7-9 and TRBJ1-2, is DTGVSQNPRHKITKRGQNVTFRCDPISEHNRLYWYRQTLGQGPEFLTYFQNEAQLEKSRLLSDRFSAERPKGSFSTLEIQRTEQGDSAMYLCAISRTDGDYGYTFGSGTRLTVV.

The chain links TRBV2 to TRBJ2-5, with TRBD2 as a possible D gene (6 bases). Germline V gene sequence: CDR1 SNHLY, CDR2 FYNNEI. This CDR3 has 16 amino acids. Trimming shortened V by 6 bases and J by 5 bases, and 22 bases separated the two germline ends. In DNA, the CDR3 is TGTGCCAGCAGCGCCGGGGGAGGCGGGCCTCGGGAGACCCAGTACTTC. Translated: CASSAGGGGPRETQYF.

This clonotype showed up just a few times. The rearrangement uses TRBV12-3 or TRBV12-4 and TRBJ1-4, with 7 bases lining up with TRBD1. Losses at the gene ends were 6 bases for V and 5 bases for J; bases not matched to a gene: 12. This CDR3 has 16 amino acids. CDR3 nucleotides: TGTGCCAGCAGCTTTCAGGGGGGGACTATCAATGAAAAACTGTTTTTT. Protein: CASSFQGGTINEKLFF.

This clonotype has more than one count but fewer than ten. The chain joins TRBV4-3 to TRBJ1-4; a possible D gene is TRBD1 (6 bases). Germline V gives CDR1 LGHNA, CDR2 YSLEER. The V gene lost 0 bases and the J gene lost 6 bases, with 14 bases spanning the gap. The CDR3 contains 16 residues. CDR3 sequence (DNA): TGCGCCAGCAGCCAAGATGGGGTGGGGGCAGATGAAAAACTGTTTTTT. The encoded protein is CASSQDGVGADEKLFF.

This chain joins TRBV12-3 or TRBV12-4 and TRBJ2-1, with D possibly matching TRBD2 (6 bases). Trimming removed 8 bases from V and 0 bases from J, with 11 bases in between. The CDR3 is made up of 14 amino acids. The CDR3 DNA follows: TGTGCCAGCGGGGGGACGGTCTCCTACAATGAGCAGTTCTTC. Protein sequence: CASGGTVSYNEQFF.